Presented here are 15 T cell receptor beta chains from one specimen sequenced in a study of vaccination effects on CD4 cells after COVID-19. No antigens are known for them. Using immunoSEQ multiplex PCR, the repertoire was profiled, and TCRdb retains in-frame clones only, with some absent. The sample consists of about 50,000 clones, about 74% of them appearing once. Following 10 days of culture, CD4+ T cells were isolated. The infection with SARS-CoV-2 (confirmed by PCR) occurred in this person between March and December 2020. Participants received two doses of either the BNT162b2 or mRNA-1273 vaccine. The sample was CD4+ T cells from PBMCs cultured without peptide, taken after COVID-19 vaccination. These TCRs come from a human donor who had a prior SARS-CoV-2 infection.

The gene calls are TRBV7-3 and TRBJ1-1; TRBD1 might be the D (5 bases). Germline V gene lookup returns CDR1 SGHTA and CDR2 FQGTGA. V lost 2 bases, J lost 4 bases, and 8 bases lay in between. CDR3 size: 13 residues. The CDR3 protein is CASSLGGGTEAFF. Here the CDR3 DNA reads TGTGCCAGCAGCTTAGGGGGTGGCACTGAAGCTTTCTTT.

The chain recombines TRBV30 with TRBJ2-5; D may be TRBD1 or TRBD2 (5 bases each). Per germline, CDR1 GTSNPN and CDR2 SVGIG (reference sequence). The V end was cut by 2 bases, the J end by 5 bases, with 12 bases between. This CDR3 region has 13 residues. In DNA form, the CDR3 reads TGTGCCTGGAGTACCGGGGCAGGGGAGACCCAGTACTTC. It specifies CAWSTGAGETQYF.

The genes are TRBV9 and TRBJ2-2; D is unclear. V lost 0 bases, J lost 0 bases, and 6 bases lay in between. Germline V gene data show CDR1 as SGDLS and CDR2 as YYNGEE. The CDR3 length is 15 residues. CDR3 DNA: TGTGCCAGCAGCGTAGTTCTGGCGAACACCGGGGAGCTGTTTTTT. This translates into CASSVVLANTGELFF. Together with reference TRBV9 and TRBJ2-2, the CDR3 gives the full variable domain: DSGVTQTPKHLITATGQRVTLRCSPRSGDLSVYWYQQSLDQGLQFLIQYYNGEERAKGNILERFSAQQFPDLHSELNLSSLELGDSALYFCASSVVLANTGELFFGEGSRLTVL.

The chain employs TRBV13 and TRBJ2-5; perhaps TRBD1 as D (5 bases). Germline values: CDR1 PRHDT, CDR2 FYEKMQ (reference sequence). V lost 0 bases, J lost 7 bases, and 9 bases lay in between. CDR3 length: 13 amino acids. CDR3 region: CASSLGGLGTQYF. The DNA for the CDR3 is TGTGCCAGCAGCTTAGGGGGGCTGGGGACCCAGTACTTC.

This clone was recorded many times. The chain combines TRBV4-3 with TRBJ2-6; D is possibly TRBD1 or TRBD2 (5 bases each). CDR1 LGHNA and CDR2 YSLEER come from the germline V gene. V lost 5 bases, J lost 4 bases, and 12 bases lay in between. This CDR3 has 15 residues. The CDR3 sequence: CASSNGGSGANVLTF. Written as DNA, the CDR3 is TGCGCCAGCAGCAATGGGGGATCAGGGGCCAACGTCCTGACTTTC.

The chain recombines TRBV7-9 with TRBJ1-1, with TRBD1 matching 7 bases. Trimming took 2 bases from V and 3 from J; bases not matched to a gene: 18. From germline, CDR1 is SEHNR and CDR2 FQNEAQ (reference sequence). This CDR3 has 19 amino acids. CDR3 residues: CASSLFGMGGGERDTEAFF. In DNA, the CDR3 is TGTGCCAGCAGCTTATTCGGAATGGGAGGGGGCGAAAGGGACACTGAAGCTTTCTTT.

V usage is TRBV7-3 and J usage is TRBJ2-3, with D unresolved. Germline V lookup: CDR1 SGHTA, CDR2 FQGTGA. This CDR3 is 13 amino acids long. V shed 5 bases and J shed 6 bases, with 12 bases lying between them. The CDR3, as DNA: TGTGCCAGCAGCCTTACCCCATGGGATACGCAGTATTTT. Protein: CASSLTPWDTQYF.

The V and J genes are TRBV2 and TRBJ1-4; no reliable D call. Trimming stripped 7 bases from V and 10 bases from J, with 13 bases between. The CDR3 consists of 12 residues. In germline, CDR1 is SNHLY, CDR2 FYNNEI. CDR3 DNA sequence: TGTGCCAGCACTTTCGGACGGTTAAAACTGTTTTTT. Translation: CASTFGRLKLFF.

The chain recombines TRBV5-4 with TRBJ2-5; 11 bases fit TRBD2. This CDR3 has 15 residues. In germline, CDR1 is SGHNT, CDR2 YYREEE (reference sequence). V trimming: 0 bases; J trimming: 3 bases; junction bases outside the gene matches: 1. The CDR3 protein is CASSLASGGKETQYF. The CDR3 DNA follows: TGTGCCAGCAGCTTGGCTAGCGGGGGGAAAGAGACCCAGTACTTC.

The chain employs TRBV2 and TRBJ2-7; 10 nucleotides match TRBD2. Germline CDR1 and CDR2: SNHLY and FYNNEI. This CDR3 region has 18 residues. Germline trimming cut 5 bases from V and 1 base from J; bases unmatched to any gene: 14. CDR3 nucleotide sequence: TGTGCCAGCAGTTGGGCACGTAAACTAGCGGGGCAATCCTACGAGCAGTACTTC. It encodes CASSWARKLAGQSYEQYF.

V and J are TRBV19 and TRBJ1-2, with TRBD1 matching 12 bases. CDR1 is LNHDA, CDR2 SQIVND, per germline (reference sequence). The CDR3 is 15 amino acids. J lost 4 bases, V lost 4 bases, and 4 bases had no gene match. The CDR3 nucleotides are TGTGCCAGTAGTAACCGGGACAGGGGGCTCTATGGCTACACCTTC. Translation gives CASSNRDRGLYGYTF.

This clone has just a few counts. The CDR3 DNA is TGTGCCACCAGCACATCCGGGGGTGGGGTACGCGAGCAGTACTTC. Amino acid sequence: CATSTSGGGVREQYF. J is TRBJ2-7 and V is TRBV15; weak D call: TRBD2 (6 bases). V shed 4 bases and J shed 6 bases, with 19 bases lying between them. CDR3 length: 15 residues. Germline V gene sequence: CDR1 LNHNV, CDR2 YYDKDF (reference sequence).

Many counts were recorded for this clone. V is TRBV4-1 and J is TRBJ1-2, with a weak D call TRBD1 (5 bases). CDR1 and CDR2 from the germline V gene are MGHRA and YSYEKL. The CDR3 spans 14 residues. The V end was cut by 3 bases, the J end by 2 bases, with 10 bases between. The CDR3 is CASSHQGRNYGYTF. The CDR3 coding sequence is TGCGCCAGCAGCCATCAGGGACGAAACTATGGCTACACCTTC.

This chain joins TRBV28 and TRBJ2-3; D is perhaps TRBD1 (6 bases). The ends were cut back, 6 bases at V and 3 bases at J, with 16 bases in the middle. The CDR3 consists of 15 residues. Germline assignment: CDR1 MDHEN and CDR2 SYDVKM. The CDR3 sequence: CASSSQGGGTDTQYF. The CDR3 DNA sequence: TGTGCCAGCAGCTCACAGGGTGGTGGGACAGATACGCAGTATTTT.

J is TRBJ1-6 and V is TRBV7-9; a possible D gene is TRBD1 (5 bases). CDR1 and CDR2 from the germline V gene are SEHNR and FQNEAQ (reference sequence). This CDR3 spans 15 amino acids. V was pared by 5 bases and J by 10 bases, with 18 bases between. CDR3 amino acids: CASSPVGSRVSPLHF. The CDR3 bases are TGTGCCAGCAGCCCTGTCGGGTCCAGGGTCTCACCCCTCCACTTT.